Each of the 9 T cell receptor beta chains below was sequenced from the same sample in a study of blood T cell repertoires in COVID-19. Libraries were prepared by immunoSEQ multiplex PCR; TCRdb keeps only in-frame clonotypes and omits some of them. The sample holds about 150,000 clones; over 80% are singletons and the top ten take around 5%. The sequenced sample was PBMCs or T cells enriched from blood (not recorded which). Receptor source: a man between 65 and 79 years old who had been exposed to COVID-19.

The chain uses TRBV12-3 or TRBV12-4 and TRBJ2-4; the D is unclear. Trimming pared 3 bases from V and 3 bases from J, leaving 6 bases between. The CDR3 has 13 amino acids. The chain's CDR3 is CASSLSGKNIQYF. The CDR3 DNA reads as TGTGCCAGCAGTTTGTCCGGCAAAAACATTCAGTACTTC.

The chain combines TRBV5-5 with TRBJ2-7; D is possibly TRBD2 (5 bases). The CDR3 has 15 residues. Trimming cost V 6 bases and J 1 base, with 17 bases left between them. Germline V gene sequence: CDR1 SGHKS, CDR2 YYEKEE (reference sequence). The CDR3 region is CASTPAVRPSYEQYF. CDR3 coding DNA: TGTGCCAGCACCCCAGCGGTCCGACCTTCCTACGAGCAGTACTTC. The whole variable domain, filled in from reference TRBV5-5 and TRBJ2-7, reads DAGVTQSPTHLIKTRGQQVTLRCSPISGHKSVSWYQQVLGQGPQFIFQYYEKEERGRGNFPDRFSARQFPNYSSELNVNALLLGDSALYLCASTPAVRPSYEQYFGPGTRLTVT.

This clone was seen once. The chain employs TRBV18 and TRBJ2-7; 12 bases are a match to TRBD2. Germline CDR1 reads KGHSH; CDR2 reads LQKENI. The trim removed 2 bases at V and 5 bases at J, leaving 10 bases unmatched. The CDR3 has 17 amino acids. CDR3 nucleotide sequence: TGTGCCAGCTCACCAATGGCTAGCGGGGGGGCCAGCAACGAGCAGTACTTC. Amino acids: CASSPMASGGASNEQYF. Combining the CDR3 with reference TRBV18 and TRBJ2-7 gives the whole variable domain NAGVMQNPRHLVRRRGQEARLRCSPMKGHSHVYWYRQLPEEGLKFMVYLQKENIIDESGMPKERFSAEFPKEGPSILRIQQVVRGDSAAYFCASSPMASGGASNEQYFGPGTRLTVT.

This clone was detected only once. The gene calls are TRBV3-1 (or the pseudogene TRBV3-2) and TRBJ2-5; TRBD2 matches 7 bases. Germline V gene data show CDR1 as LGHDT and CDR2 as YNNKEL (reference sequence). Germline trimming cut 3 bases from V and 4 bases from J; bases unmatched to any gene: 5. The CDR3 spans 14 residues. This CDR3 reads CASSHGGWGETQYF. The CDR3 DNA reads TGTGCCAGCAGCCACGGGGGGTGGGGAGAGACCCAGTACTTC.

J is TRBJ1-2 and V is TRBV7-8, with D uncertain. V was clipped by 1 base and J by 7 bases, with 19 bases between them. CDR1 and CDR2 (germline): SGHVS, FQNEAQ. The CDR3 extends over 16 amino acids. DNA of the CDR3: TGTGCCAGCAGCTTAGAGCGGCGAAGGTCCGCTTTTGGCTACACCTTC. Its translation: CASSLERRRSAFGYTF. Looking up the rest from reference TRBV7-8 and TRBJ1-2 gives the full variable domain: GAGVSQSPRYKVAKRGQDVALRCDPISGHVSLFWYQQALGQGPEFLTYFQNEAQLDKSGLPSDRFFAERPEGSVSTLKIQRTQQEDSAVYLCASSLERRRSAFGYTFGSGTRLTVV.

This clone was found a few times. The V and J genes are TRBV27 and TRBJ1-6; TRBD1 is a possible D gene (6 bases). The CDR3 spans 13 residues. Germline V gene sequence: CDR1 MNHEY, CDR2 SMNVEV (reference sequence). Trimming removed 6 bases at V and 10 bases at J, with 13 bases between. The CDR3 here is CASSYRVGSPLHF. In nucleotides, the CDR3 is TGTGCCAGCAGCTACAGGGTCGGGTCACCCCTCCACTTT.

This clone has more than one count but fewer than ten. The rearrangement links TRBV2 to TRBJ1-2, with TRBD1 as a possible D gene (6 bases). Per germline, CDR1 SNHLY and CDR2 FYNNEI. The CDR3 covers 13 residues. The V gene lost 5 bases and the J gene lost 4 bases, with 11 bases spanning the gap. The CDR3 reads CASSYRVGYGYTF. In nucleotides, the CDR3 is TGTGCCAGCAGTTACAGGGTTGGCTATGGCTACACCTTC.

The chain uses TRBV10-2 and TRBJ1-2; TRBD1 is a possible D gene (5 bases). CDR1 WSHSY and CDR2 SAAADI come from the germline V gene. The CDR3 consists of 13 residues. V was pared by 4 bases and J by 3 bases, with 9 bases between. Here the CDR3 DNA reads TGCGCCAGCAGTGGGACATCCGACTATGGCTACACCTTC. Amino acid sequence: CASSGTSDYGYTF.

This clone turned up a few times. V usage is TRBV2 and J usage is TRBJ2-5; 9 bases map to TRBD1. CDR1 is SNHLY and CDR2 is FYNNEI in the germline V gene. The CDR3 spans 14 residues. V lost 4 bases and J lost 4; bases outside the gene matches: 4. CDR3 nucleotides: TGTGCCAGCAGTGCCGGACAGGGGAGAGAGACCCAGTACTTC. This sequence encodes CASSAGQGRETQYF.